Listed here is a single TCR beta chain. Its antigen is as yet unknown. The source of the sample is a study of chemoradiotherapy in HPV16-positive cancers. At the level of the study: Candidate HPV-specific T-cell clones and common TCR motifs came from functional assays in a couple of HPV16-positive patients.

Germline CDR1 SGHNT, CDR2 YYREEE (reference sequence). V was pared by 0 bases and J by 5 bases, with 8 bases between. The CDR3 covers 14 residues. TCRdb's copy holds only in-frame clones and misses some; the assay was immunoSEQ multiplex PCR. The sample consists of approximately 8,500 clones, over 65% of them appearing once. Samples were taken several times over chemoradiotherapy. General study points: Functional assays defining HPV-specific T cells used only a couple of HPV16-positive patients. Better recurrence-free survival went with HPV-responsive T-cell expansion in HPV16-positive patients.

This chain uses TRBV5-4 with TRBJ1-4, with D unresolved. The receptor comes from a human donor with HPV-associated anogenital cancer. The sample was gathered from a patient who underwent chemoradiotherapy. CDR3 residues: CASSLDGRNEKLFF. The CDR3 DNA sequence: TGTGCCAGCAGCTTGGACGGGCGAAATGAAAAACTGTTTTTT.